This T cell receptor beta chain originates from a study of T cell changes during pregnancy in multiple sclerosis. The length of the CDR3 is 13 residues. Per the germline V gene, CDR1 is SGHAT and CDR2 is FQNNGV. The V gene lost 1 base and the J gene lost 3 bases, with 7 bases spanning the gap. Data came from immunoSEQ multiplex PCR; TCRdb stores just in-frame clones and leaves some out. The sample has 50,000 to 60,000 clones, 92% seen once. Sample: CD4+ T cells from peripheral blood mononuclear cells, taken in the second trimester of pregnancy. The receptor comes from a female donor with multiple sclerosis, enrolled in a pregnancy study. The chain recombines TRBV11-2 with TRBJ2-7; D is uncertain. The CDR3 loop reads CASSLASLYEQYF. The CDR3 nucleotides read TGTGCCAGCAGCTTAGCGAGTCTCTACGAGCAGTACTTC.